The source of this T cell receptor beta chain is a study of T cells in Graves' hyperthyroidism and ophthalmopathy. Regarding the study as a whole: Ophthalmopathy was told apart from stable hyperthyroidism by a 13 V-J model.

The TCR beta CDR3 regions underwent amplification using RNA transcripts as the source. TCR CDR3 regions were first amplified by RT-PCR with HTBI primers. TCRdb re-called the multiplex PCR reads with MiXCR, one entry per CDR3 protein. This table holds about 690,000 distinct CDR3 sequences, 15% to 20% found once. The sample holds a few counts of this clonotype. What it binds is not known. An absence of ophthalmopathy progression within 18 months meant stable Graves' hyperthyroidism. PBMCs were sourced from around 10 ml fresh peripheral blood. The CDR3 loop spans 12 amino acids. Germline assignment: CDR1 LNHDA and CDR2 SQIVND (reference sequence). The junction had 3 bases not matched to a gene; V was cut back by 6 bases and J by 8 bases.

What was sequenced was blood. V gene TRBV19 combines with J gene TRBJ2-1, with 8 bases lining up with TRBD1. The receptor was derived from a man aged 45-65 years with Graves' hyperthyroidism. As DNA, the CDR3 is TGTGCCAGTAGGACAGGGGTGGATGAGCAGTTCTTC. As protein: CASRTGVDEQFF.